Sequencing of this TCR beta chain was carried out in a study of CD8 T cells in ankylosing spondylitis. TCRdb reanalysed the 5' RACE reads using MiXCR and keeps one entry per CDR3 protein. Among about 360,000 distinct CDR3 sequences, 14% to 15% were seen once, and the ten largest hold approximately 1.1%. V shed 5 bases and J shed 3 bases, with 20 bases lying between them. The CDR3 spans 16 residues. This TCR was sampled from a male donor with ankylosing spondylitis or in good health (not recorded which). V is TRBV12-3 or TRBV12-4 and J is TRBJ2-7, with D perhaps matching TRBD1 (6 bases). Input material: blood, either unsorted or a sorted T cell fraction (not recorded which). The CDR3 region has the DNA TGTGCCAGCAGTCTGCGCGATTGGGACATAAACTACGAGCAGTACTTC. Protein: CASSLRDWDINYEQYF.